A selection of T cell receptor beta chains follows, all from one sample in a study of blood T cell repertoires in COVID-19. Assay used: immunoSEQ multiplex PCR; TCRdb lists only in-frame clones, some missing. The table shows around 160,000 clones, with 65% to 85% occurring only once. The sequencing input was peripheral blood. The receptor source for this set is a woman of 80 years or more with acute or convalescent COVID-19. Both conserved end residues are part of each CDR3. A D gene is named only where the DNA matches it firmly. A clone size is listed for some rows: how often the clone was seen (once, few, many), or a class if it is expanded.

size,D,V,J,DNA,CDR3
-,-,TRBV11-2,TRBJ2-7,TGTGCCAGCAGCCACAGCTCCTACGAGCAGTACTTC,CASSHSSYEQYF
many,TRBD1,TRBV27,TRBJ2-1,TGTGCCAGCAGTCGACAGGGGAGCTCCTACAATGAGCAGTTCTTC,CASSRQGSSYNEQFF
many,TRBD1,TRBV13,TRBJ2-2,TGTGCCAGCAGCCTCGGGGACAGGAACACCGGGGAGCTGTTTTTT,CASSLGDRNTGELFF
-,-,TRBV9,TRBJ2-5,TGTGCCAGCAGCTCCCGGGGGCAAGAGACCCAGTACTTC,CASSSRGQETQYF
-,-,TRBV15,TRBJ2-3,TGTGCCACCAGCAAATCAAGGGCGGGGAAGGGGACAGATACGCAGTATTTT,CATSKSRAGKGTDTQYF
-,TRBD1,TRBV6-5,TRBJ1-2,TGTGCCAGCAGACAGGGGGCCCCTAACTATGGCTACACCTTC,CASRQGAPNYGYTF
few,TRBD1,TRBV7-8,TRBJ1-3,TGTGCCAGCAGCTTGCAGGGGGCCCAAAACACCATATATTTT,CASSLQGAQNTIYF
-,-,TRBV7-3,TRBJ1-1,TGTGCCAGCAGCCCGCAGGGAAACACTGAAGCTTTCTTT,CASSPQGNTEAFF
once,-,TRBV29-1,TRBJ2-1,TGCAGCGTTGCCCCGTCTAGTTACAATGAGCAGTTCTTC,CSVAPSSYNEQFF
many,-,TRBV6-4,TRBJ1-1,TGTGCCAGCAGTGGGAGCATAGGTACTGAAGCTTTCTTT,CASSGSIGTEAFF
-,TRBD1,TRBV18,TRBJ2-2,TGTGCCAGCTCACGACAGGGCGAAGGGGCCGGGGAGCTGTTTTTT,CASSRQGEGAGELFF
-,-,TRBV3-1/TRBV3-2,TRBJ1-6,TGTGCCAGCAGCCAACACAGGGATAATTCACCCCTCCACTTT,CASSQHRDNSPLHF
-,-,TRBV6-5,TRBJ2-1,TGTGCCAGCAGCTTGACAGCATTATACAATGAGCAGTTCTTC,CASSLTALYNEQFF
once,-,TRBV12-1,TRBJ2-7,TGTGCCAGCAGCTTTAGGCAGGGTCCCCACGAGCAGTACTTC,CASSFRQGPHEQYF
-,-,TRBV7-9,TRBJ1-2,TGTGCCAGCAGCGGGGACTTAGCCTATGGCTACACCTTC,CASSGDLAYGYTF
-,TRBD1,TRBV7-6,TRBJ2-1,TGTGCCAGCAGTGACAGGGACTACAATGAGCAGTTCTTC,CASSDRDYNEQFF
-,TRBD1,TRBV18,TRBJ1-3,TGTGCCAGCTCACCCACAGGGGTCGGAAACACCATATATTTT,CASSPTGVGNTIYF
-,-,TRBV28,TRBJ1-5,TGTGCCAGCAGTCAGCGGACGGTTAGCAATCAGCCCCAGCATTTT,CASSQRTVSNQPQHF
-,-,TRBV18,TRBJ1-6,TGTGCCAGCTCACCAAACGCCCAGGGTGTGAATTCACCCCTCCACTTT,CASSPNAQGVNSPLHF
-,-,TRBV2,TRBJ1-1,TGTGCCAGCAGTGAGAGGGTAGAAGCTTTCTTT,CASSERVEAFF
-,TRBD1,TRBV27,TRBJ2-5,TGTGCCAGCAGGGACAGGGGGGAAAAGACCCAGTACTTC,CASRDRGEKTQYF
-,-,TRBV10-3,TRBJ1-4,TGTGCCATCAGTGAGTTGACAGAAAGCCGATATAATGAAAAACTGTTTTTT,CAISELTESRYNEKLFF
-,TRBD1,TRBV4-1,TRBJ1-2,TGCGCCAGCAGCCAAACACAGGGGGTTAGCTATGGCTACACCTTC,CASSQTQGVSYGYTF
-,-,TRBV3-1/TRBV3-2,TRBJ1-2,TGTGCCAGCAGCCAAGGGACAGCGCGGCGTGGCTACACCTTC,CASSQGTARRGYTF
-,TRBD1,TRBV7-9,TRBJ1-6,TGTGCCAGCAGCTTGACAGGGGATAATTCACCCCTCCACTTT,CASSLTGDNSPLHF
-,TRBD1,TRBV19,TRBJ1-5,TGTGCCAGTGGCCGGGACAGTAATCAGCCCCAGCATTTT,CASGRDSNQPQHF
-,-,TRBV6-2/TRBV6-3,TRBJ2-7,TGTGCCAGCAGTTACGATGACACCTACGAGCAGTACTTC,CASSYDDTYEQYF
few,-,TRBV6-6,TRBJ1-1,TGTGCCACTACGGGACAACTTATGAACACTGAAGCTTTCTTT,CATTGQLMNTEAFF
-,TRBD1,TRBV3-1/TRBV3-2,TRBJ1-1,TGTGCCAGCAGCCTGGGACAGGGTGGTGAAGCTTTCTTT,CASSLGQGGEAFF
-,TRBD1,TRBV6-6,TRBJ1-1,TGTGCCAGCAGTGCGACAGGGACGACTGAAGCTTTCTTT,CASSATGTTEAFF
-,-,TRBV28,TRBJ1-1,TGTGCCAGCAAGGAGGGTGGCACTGAAGCTTTCTTT,CASKEGGTEAFF
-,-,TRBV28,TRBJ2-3,TGTGCCAGCAGGGGAAGGACAGCTAGCACAGATACGCAGTATTTT,CASRGRTASTDTQYF
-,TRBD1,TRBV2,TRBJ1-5,TGTGCCAGCTCGGGGCAGGGGGCGGTTGGTCAGCCCCAGCATTTT,CASSGQGAVGQPQHF
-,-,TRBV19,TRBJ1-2,TGTGCCAGTAGAGACATCTCCTATGGCTACACCTTC,CASRDISYGYTF
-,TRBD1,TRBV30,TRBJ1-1,TGTGCCACGACAGGGTTCACTGAAGCTTTCTTT,CATTGFTEAFF
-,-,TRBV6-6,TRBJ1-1,TGTGCCAGCAGGAGAGGCTCGGATTCTGTCACTGAAGCTTTCTTT,CASRRGSDSVTEAFF
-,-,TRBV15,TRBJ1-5,TGTGCCACCAGCCCCGGCCCAGACTATTATAGCAATCAGCCCCAGCATTTT,CATSPGPDYYSNQPQHF
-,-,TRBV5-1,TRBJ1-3,TGCGCCAGCAGCCCTGTCCTATCTGGAAACACCATATATTTT,CASSPVLSGNTIYF
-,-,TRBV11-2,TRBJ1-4,TGTGCCAGCAGCCCCGGAGAGGTCGGACTGAATGAAAAACTGTTTTTT,CASSPGEVGLNEKLFF
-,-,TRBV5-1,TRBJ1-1,TGCGCCAGCAGCTTGGCAGGGGTCCAGGGTGAAGCTTTCTTT,CASSLAGVQGEAFF
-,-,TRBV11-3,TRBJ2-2,TGTGCCAGCAGCCGCGGCGGAAGTGGCGGGGAGCTGTTTTTT,CASSRGGSGGELFF
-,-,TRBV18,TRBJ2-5,TGTGCCAGCTCACTTGGCCAGGGGGGAGAGACCCAGTACTTC,CASSLGQGGETQYF
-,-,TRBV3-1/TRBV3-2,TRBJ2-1,TGTGCCAGCAGCCAAGAAGGGGTAAATGAGCAGTTCTTC,CASSQEGVNEQFF
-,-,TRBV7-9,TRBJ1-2,TGTGCCAGCAGCAGGAGGGAAAATAACTATGGCTACACCTTC,CASSRRENNYGYTF
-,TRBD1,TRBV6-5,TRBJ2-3,TGTGCCAGCAGCCCGGGACAGGTTAGCACAGATACGCAGTATTTT,CASSPGQVSTDTQYF
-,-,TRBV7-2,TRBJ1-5,TGTGCCAGCAGTCCCCGGGCGGGGTGGACCTACAATCAGCCCCAGCATTTT,CASSPRAGWTYNQPQHF
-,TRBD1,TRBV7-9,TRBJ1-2,TGTGCCAGCAGCGCACGTGGGACAGGGGAAAACTATGGCTACACCTTC,CASSARGTGENYGYTF
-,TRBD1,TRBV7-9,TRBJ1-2,TGTGCCAGCAGCTTGGAGGGGGCCTATGGCTACACCTTC,CASSLEGAYGYTF
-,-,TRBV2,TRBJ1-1,TGTGCCAGCAGGGAGGGCACTGAAGCTTTCTTT,CASREGTEAFF
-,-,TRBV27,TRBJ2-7,TGTGCCAGCAGTTTCGGGGTCTCCTACGAGCAGTACTTC,CASSFGVSYEQYF
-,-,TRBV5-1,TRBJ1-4,TGCGCCAGCAGCCCGGGGTCCGTTCCTAGGGAAAAACTGTTTTTT,CASSPGSVPREKLFF
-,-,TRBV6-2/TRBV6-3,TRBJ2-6,TGTGCCAGCAGCGCGGCGCAGGGGAATGGGGCCAACGTCCTGACTTTC,CASSAAQGNGANVLTF
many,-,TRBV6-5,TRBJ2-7,TGTGCCAGCAGTTCCCGGGGGTACGAGCAGTACTTC,CASSSRGYEQYF